The 32 T cell receptor beta chains given below trace back to one sample, sequenced in a study of T cell clonality in common variable immunodeficiency (dated by TCRdb to between 2014 and 2016). The paper's findings and limits, for the study overall: CVID TCRbeta sequences reportedly showed fewer deletions and N-nucleotide insertions and lacked highly modified clones with 13 or more V deletions.

Receptors were amplified or captured by the immunoSEQ multiplex PCR assay. TCRdb's version of the immuneACCESS table is confined to in-frame rearrangements and falls short of the full clone set. An unresolved V gene accounts for under half of the shortfall where checked; the remainder is of unknown origin. This sample was tabulated with 15,000 to 20,000 clones, among which there are no singletons. Of the sample, roughly 15% is held by the ten largest clones. No antigen has been assigned to these receptors. Sequencing was done on a sample of peripheral blood mononuclear cells. These receptors were collected from a human donor with common variable immunodeficiency.

This clone was observed a few times. The read ends 3 residues before the CDR3 terminus; that terminus is restored from the germline J gene. J is TRBJ2-7 and V is TRBV7-2; D may be TRBD2 (6 bases). Germline V gives CDR1 SGHTA, CDR2 FQGNSA. Trimming shortened V by 1 base and J by 4 bases, and 8 bases separated the two germline ends. This CDR3 region has 13 residues. The DNA read from the CDR3 is TGTGCCAGCAGCTTAGGGAGCGGGTACGAG. Translating gives CASSLGSGYE. The full-length CDR3 reads as CASSLGSGYEQYF.

Concerning this clone itself: Read sequence stops 3 residues before the CDR3 end, and the germline J gene provides the missing end. J is TRBJ1-1 and V is TRBV2; tentative D call: TRBD1 (6 bases). V lost 6 bases, J lost 1 base, and 9 bases lay in between. Germline V gene sequence: CDR1 SNHLY, CDR2 FYNNEI. The CDR3 is 13 residues long. Here the CDR3 reads CASSLRGNTEAFF. CDR3 DNA (partial): TGTGCCAGCAGCCTCAGGGGGAACACTGAA.

This clone has a handful of counts. The CDR3 end is not reached by the read, which stops 3 residues before it; the germline J gene fills it in. V usage is TRBV7-9 and J usage is TRBJ1-2; D unclear. The germline V gene has CDR1 SEHNR and CDR2 FQNEAQ (reference sequence). V was pared by 1 base and J by 5 bases, with 11 bases between. This CDR3 region has 14 residues. Partial CDR3 DNA: TGTGCCAGCAGCTTAGGAGGCATCGGGTATGGC. This sequence encodes CASSLGGIGYG. The full CDR3 protein reads CASSLGGIGYGYTF. The variable domain in full, completed from reference TRBV7-9 and TRBJ1-2, reads DTGVSQNPRHKITKRGQNVTFRCDPISEHNRLYWYRQTLGQGPEFLTYFQNEAQLEKSRLLSDRFSAERPKGSFSTLEIQRTEQGDSAMYLCASSLGGIGYGYTFGSGTRLTVV.

There are many counts of this clone. The CDR3 end is not reached by the read, which stops 3 residues before it; the germline J gene fills it in. The rearrangement uses TRBV2 and TRBJ1-1, with 7 bases fitting TRBD1. Germline values: CDR1 SNHLY, CDR2 FYNNEI. The CDR3 has 15 amino acids. Trimming took 2 bases from V and 5 from J; bases not matched to a gene: 8. The CDR3 protein is CASSERTGGGTEAFF. CDR3 DNA, as far as it was read: TGTGCCAGCAGTGAAAGGACAGGTGGAGGGACTGAA.

Comments on this clone: From the germline J gene comes the end of the CDR3, since the read stops 3 residues before it. The chain is built from TRBV20-1 and TRBJ1-3; 8 bases align to TRBD1. Unmatched junction bases numbered 3, after V lost 5 bases and J lost 3 bases. Looked up from germline, CDR1 is DFQATT and CDR2 is SNEGSKA (reference sequence). The CDR3 is 13 residues long. The part of the CDR3 DNA that was read is TGCAGTGCTTTGGACAGGGATGGAAACACC. It codes for CSALDRDGNT. The whole CDR3 protein is CSALDRDGNTIYF.

The table lists this clone with a few counts. The sequenced fragment ends 3 residues before the CDR3 boundary, so the rest is inferred from the germline J gene. V and J are TRBV6-2 or TRBV6-3 and TRBJ2-7; D might be TRBD2 (5 bases). Germline V CDR1 and CDR2: MNHEY, SVGEGT. The V and J ends lost 2 bases and 1 base respectively, with 9 bases between them. CDR3 length: 14 residues. CDR3 DNA (partial): TGTGCCAGCAGTTACGCGGGTCTTTCCTACGAG. Its translation: CASSYAGLSYE. The whole CDR3 sequence is CASSYAGLSYEQYF.

About this clone itself: The CDR3 extends 3 residues past the end of the read, so its final part is completed from the germline J gene. The chain employs TRBV20-1 and TRBJ2-3, with 7 bases that match TRBD2. CDR1 DFQATT and CDR2 SNEGSKA come from the germline V gene (reference sequence). This CDR3 is built from 13 residues. J lost 6 bases, V lost 3 bases, and 6 bases had no gene match. The CDR3 bases that were read are TGCAGTGCTAGGGCGGGGGTGGGGGATACG. Protein sequence: CSARAGVGDT. The whole CDR3 region reads CSARAGVGDTQYF.

This clone was found a few times. With the read ending 3 residues before the CDR3 end, the germline J gene is used to fill in that end. The chain has TRBV7-9 and TRBJ2-1, with TRBD1 matching over 8 bases. Unmatched junction bases numbered 4, after V lost 1 base and J lost 8 bases. The CDR3 contains 14 residues. CDR1 SEHNR and CDR2 FQNEAQ come from the germline V gene (reference sequence). CDR3 DNA (partial): TGTGCCAGCAGCTTAGAATCAGGGGGCGATGAG. Translation: CASSLESGGDE. The complete CDR3 protein is CASSLESGGDEQFF.

This clone was seen a few times. The sequence runs out 3 residues before the end of the CDR3; the remainder is reconstructed from the germline J gene. The gene calls are TRBV19 and TRBJ1-1; D might be TRBD1 (5 bases). Germline V gives CDR1 LNHDA, CDR2 SQIVND (reference sequence). The length of the CDR3 is 13 residues. Trimming pared 7 bases from V and 4 bases from J, leaving 13 bases between. CDR3 protein: CASISRVSTEAFF. CDR3 bases read: TGTGCCAGTATCTCCAGGGTAAGCACTGAA.

This clone has a handful of counts. The read stops 3 residues short of the end of the CDR3; the missing end is completed from the germline J gene. This chain connects TRBV2 to TRBJ1-4; D might be TRBD1 (5 bases). Trimming left V 7 bases short and J 5 bases short, with 26 bases between. The CDR3 has 18 residues. Per the germline V gene, CDR1 is SNHLY and CDR2 is FYNNEI. The CDR3 sequence is CASIRLPKGKGLNEKLFF. The CDR3 bases that were read are TGTGCCAGCATTCGACTCCCGAAGGGGAAAGGTTTGAATGAAAAA.

This clone occurred many times. The CDR3 end is not reached by the read, which stops 3 residues before it; the germline J gene fills it in. The chain recombines TRBV20-1 with TRBJ2-1; 12 nucleotides line up with TRBD2. The CDR3 has 19 amino acids. Trimming removed 0 bases from V and 7 bases from J; junction bases left unmatched: 16. Germline assignment: CDR1 DFQATT and CDR2 SNEGSKA (reference sequence). The sequenced part of the CDR3 DNA is TGCAGTGCTAGAGACTACCTTCTTAAACTAGCGGGGGGAGTAAATGAG. It translates to CSARDYLLKLAGGVNE. The whole CDR3 sequence is CSARDYLLKLAGGVNEQFF.

As regards this clone: The read falls 3 residues short of the CDR3 end, and the missing part is taken from the germline J gene. This chain uses TRBV7-9 with TRBJ2-2, with no clear D. The CDR3 covers 12 residues. Trimming left V 7 bases short and J 3 bases short, with 6 bases between. Germline CDR1 is SEHNR and CDR2 is FQNEAQ (reference sequence). The CDR3 DNA, read in part, is TGTGCCAGCAATCCCGACACCGGGGAG. Translation gives CASNPDTGE. The whole CDR3 is CASNPDTGELFF.

This clone occurred a few times. The CDR3 end falls 3 residues outside the read, so it is completed with the germline J gene. This chain uses TRBV7-8 with TRBJ2-1; possibly TRBD1 for D (6 bases). V was trimmed by 5 bases and J by 8 bases, leaving 13 bases between them. The germline gives CDR1 SGHVS, CDR2 FQNEAQ. The CDR3 contains 13 residues. CDR3 bases read: TGTGCCAGCAGCCTGACTACAGGGTATGAG. Its protein product is CASSLTTGYE. The complete CDR3 sequence is CASSLTTGYEQFF.

Of note for this clone: From the germline J gene comes the end of the CDR3, since the read stops 3 residues before it. The gene calls are TRBV18 and TRBJ2-5; no reliable D call. CDR1 and CDR2 (germline): KGHSH, LQKENI. The CDR3 length is 13 residues. V dropped 6 bases and J dropped 5 bases, with 13 bases sitting between them. CDR3 sequence: CASSPQWAETQYF. CDR3 DNA (partial): TGTGCCAGCTCGCCTCAGTGGGCGGAGACC.

A word on this clone: The read ends 3 residues before the CDR3 terminus; that terminus is restored from the germline J gene. J is TRBJ2-7 and V is TRBV2, with TRBD1 matching 8 bases. The trim removed 8 bases at V and 0 bases at J, leaving 9 bases unmatched. The CDR3 spans 15 residues. The germline CDR1 and CDR2 sequences are SNHLY and FYNNEI. This CDR3 reads CASGQGTMASYEQYF. The DNA read from the CDR3 is TGTGCCAGCGGACAGGGTACGATGGCCTCCTACGAG. Supplemented by reference TRBV2 and TRBJ2-7, the full variable domain reads EPEVTQTPSHQVTQMGQEVILRCVPISNHLYFYWYRQILGQKVEFLVSFYNNEISEKSEIFDDQFSVERPDGSNFTLKIRSTKLEDSAMYFCASGQGTMASYEQYFGPGTRLTVT.

This clone is labeled medium-sized (0.01 to 0.1%). The CDR3 end falls 3 residues outside the read, so it is completed with the germline J gene. This chain connects TRBV28 to TRBJ2-1; 7 nucleotides agree with TRBD1. This CDR3 has 16 residues. Trimming took 4 bases from V and 6 from J; bases not matched to a gene: 12. Germline V gives CDR1 MDHEN, CDR2 SYDVKM. Incomplete CDR3 DNA: TGTGCCAGCAGTTCATCCCCGGGACAGACTCTCAATGAG. Residues: CASSSSPGQTLNE. Given in full, the CDR3 is CASSSSPGQTLNEQFF.

Notes on this clone: With the read ending 3 residues before the CDR3 end, the germline J gene is used to fill in that end. The V call is TRBV11-2, the J call TRBJ2-1; D may be TRBD2 (6 bases). Germline V gives CDR1 SGHAT, CDR2 FQNNGV. CDR3 length: 14 amino acids. Trimming pared 4 bases from V and 4 bases from J, leaving 11 bases between. CDR3 DNA (partial): TGTGCCAGCAGCTCCGGGGGTTATTACAATGAG. It yields the protein CASSSGGYYNE. In full, the CDR3 is CASSSGGYYNEQFF. The whole variable domain, remainder taken from reference TRBV11-2 and TRBJ2-1, is EAGVAQSPRYKIIEKRQSVAFWCNPISGHATLYWYQQILGQGPKLLIQFQNNGVVDDSQLPKDRFSAERLKGVDSTLKIQPAKLEDSAVYLCASSSGGYYNEQFFGPGTRLTVL.

As concerns this clone: From the germline J gene comes the end of the CDR3, since the read stops 3 residues before it. The V gene is TRBV7-8, the J gene TRBJ2-1, with D possibly being TRBD2 (6 bases). V was shortened by 5 bases and J by 7 bases, with 18 bases between the two germline ends. Per germline, CDR1 SGHVS and CDR2 FQNEAQ. The CDR3 covers 15 residues. Incomplete CDR3 DNA: TGTGCCAGCAGCGCCAGACTAGACTCCGGGAATGAG. Translated, it gives CASSARLDSGNE. In full, the CDR3 reads CASSARLDSGNEQFF.

This clone was seen a handful of times. Read coverage stops 3 residues before the CDR3 terminus; the germline J gene supplies the remainder. V usage is TRBV7-9 and J usage is TRBJ2-5, with D possibly being TRBD2 (6 bases). The CDR3 covers 13 residues. Between the trimmed V and J ends, which lost 7 bases and 7 bases, there was a span of 16 bases. Germline V CDR1 and CDR2: SEHNR, FQNEAQ (reference sequence). The sequenced CDR3 bases are TGTGCCAGCAACCGGGGGTCTGGGGCGACC. Its protein product is CASNRGSGAT. The full CDR3 sequence reads CASNRGSGATQYF.

This clone has just a few counts. Coverage ceases 3 residues before the CDR3 finishes, and the germline J gene fills in the end. The chain recombines TRBV7-9 with TRBJ2-3; unclear D gene. V shed 2 bases and J shed 1 base, with 10 bases lying between them. Germline V gene lookup returns CDR1 SEHNR and CDR2 FQNEAQ (reference sequence). The CDR3 has 15 residues. The covered CDR3 bases are TGTGCCAGCAGCTTATCGCGTAGTGGCACAGATACG. This translates into CASSLSRSGTDT. The complete CDR3 sequence is CASSLSRSGTDTQYF. Together with reference TRBV7-9 and TRBJ2-3, the CDR3 gives the full variable domain: DTGVSQNPRHKITKRGQNVTFRCDPISEHNRLYWYRQTLGQGPEFLTYFQNEAQLEKSRLLSDRFSAERPKGSFSTLEIQRTEQGDSAMYLCASSLSRSGTDTQYFGPGTRLTVL.

Of note for this clone: The read gets to within 3 residues of the CDR3 end, and the germline J gene fills in the rest. The J gene is TRBJ1-5, the V gene TRBV18, with 10 bases fitting TRBD1. This CDR3 contains 13 residues. Trimming took 9 bases from V and 4 from J; bases not matched to a gene: 3. Germline V gene lookup returns CDR1 KGHSH and CDR2 LQKENI. CDR3 DNA (partial): TGTGCCAGTGGGACAGGGGAAAATCAGCCC. Protein sequence: CASGTGENQP. The full CDR3 reads CASGTGENQPQHF.

On this clone: The CDR3 extends 3 residues past the end of the read, so its final part is completed from the germline J gene. This rearrangement joins TRBV19 to TRBJ2-3; 9 bases map to TRBD2. This CDR3 is 16 amino acids long. The germline V gene has CDR1 LNHDA and CDR2 SQIVND (reference sequence). Trimming cost V 3 bases and J 7 bases; bases outside gene matches: 11. CDR3 DNA, as far as it was read: TGTGCCAGTAGTATTTTAGCGGGAGTTACGGAAAATACG. Its translation is CASSILAGVTENT. Given in full, the CDR3 is CASSILAGVTENTQYF.

With regard to this clone: The read ends 3 residues shy of where the CDR3 ends; the end is completed using the germline J gene. The chain has TRBV7-9 and TRBJ2-7; 7 bases match TRBD1. Trimming removed 5 bases from V and 0 bases from J; junction bases left unmatched: 4. The length of the CDR3 is 14 residues. CDR1 is SEHNR and CDR2 is FQNEAQ in the germline V gene (reference sequence). CDR3 bases read: TGTGCCAGCAGCCCTGGGACAGTCTCCTACGAG. As protein: CASSPGTVSYE. The whole CDR3 region reads CASSPGTVSYEQYF. The variable domain in full, with the rest retrieved from reference TRBV7-9 and TRBJ2-7, is DTGVSQNPRHKITKRGQNVTFRCDPISEHNRLYWYRQTLGQGPEFLTYFQNEAQLEKSRLLSDRFSAERPKGSFSTLEIQRTEQGDSAMYLCASSPGTVSYEQYFGPGTRLTVT.

In its sample, this clone is medium-sized. The read terminates 3 residues ahead of where the CDR3 ends, so the germline J gene completes it. This rearrangement joins TRBV12-3 or TRBV12-4 to TRBJ1-6, with D possibly being TRBD1 (6 bases). Deletions cut 7 bases from V and 3 bases from J, with 13 bases between. The CDR3 extends over 15 amino acids. The covered CDR3 bases are TGTGCCAGCATCCCGGGACACCTCTATAATTCACCC. Its protein is CASIPGHLYNSP. The full CDR3 reads CASIPGHLYNSPLHF.

This clone was observed a few times. The missing CDR3 end, 3 residues past where the read stops, is filled in from the germline J gene. The V gene is TRBV19, the J gene TRBJ2-7; 7 bases are shared with TRBD2. Germline loops: CDR1 LNHDA, CDR2 SQIVND (reference sequence). CDR3 size: 15 residues. The junction had 14 bases not matched to a gene; V was cut back by 6 bases and J by 6 bases. The CDR3 protein is CASSPAGLRWGEQYF. The CDR3 DNA, read in part, is TGTGCCAGTAGCCCCGCGGGACTACGATGGGGCGAG.

As regards this clone: With the read ending 3 residues before the CDR3 end, the germline J gene is used to fill in that end. The chain joins TRBV2 to TRBJ2-3; TRBD2 agrees at 13 bases. The CDR3 runs to 18 residues. Germline V lookup: CDR1 SNHLY, CDR2 FYNNEI. Trimming took 6 bases from V and 1 from J; bases not matched to a gene: 10. The sequenced part of the CDR3 DNA is TGTGCCAGCAGGACCGGACTAGCGGGGGCCCCAGGCACAGATACG. This sequence encodes CASRTGLAGAPGTDT. Given in full, the CDR3 is CASRTGLAGAPGTDTQYF.

This clone was observed many times. The DNA ends 3 residues before the CDR3 does, and the rest of the CDR3 is filled in from the germline J gene. This chain connects TRBV20-1 to TRBJ2-1; D is uncertain. The CDR3 is made up of 12 amino acids. V lost 2 bases to trimming and J lost 6 bases, with 8 bases between them. CDR1 DFQATT and CDR2 SNEGSKA come from the germline V gene (reference sequence). The CDR3 region is CSARLVSNEQFF. The DNA read from the CDR3 is TGCAGTGCTAGACTAGTTTCCAATGAG.

At least ten counts were recorded for this clone. The CDR3 is cut off 3 residues early in the read; its end comes from the germline J gene. The V call is TRBV18, the J call TRBJ1-1; D is possibly TRBD1 (5 bases). The CDR3 extends over 14 amino acids. CDR1 KGHSH and CDR2 LQKENI come from the germline V gene. Trimming removed 3 bases at V and 4 bases at J, with 12 bases between. The covered CDR3 bases are TGTGCCAGCTCACCGGCGGGGGTTTTCACTGAA. This encodes CASSPAGVFTE. Given in full, the CDR3 is CASSPAGVFTEAFF.

This clone was counted ten times or more. Sequencing ends 3 residues short of the CDR3 end; the germline J gene provides the rest. The genes are TRBV4-1 and TRBJ1-2, with D maybe TRBD1 (6 bases). Germline V gene sequence: CDR1 MGHRA, CDR2 YSYEKL. V dropped 4 bases and J dropped 1 base, with 13 bases sitting between them. This CDR3 spans 15 amino acids. The DNA read from the CDR3 is TGCGCCAGCAGCCCGGGACAAGACTTTAACTATGGC. Residues: CASSPGQDFNYG. In full, the CDR3 reads CASSPGQDFNYGYTF.

In the case of this clone: The sequenced fragment ends 3 residues before the CDR3 boundary, so the rest is inferred from the germline J gene. This chain joins TRBV7-9 and TRBJ2-2; 7 bases align to TRBD1. Trimming at V came to 5 bases and at J to 6 bases, leaving 3 bases not matched to a gene. This CDR3 has 13 residues. CDR1 and CDR2 from the germline V gene are SEHNR and FQNEAQ (reference sequence). CDR3 sequence: CASSTTGPGELFF. CDR3 DNA (partial): TGTGCCAGCAGCACGACAGGGCCCGGGGAG.

This clone occurred many times. The DNA ends 3 residues before the CDR3 does, and the rest of the CDR3 is filled in from the germline J gene. The rearrangement joins TRBV7-8 to TRBJ2-1, with 9 bases matching TRBD1. This CDR3 contains 13 residues. Losses at the gene ends were 11 bases for V and 7 bases for J; bases not matched to a gene: 9. Per germline, CDR1 SGHVS and CDR2 FQNEAQ. CDR3 residues: CASRTGDGNEQFF. The part of the CDR3 DNA that was read is TGTGCCTCCAGGACAGGGGACGGGAATGAG.

This clone has at least ten counts. The CDR3 is cut off 3 residues early in the read; its end comes from the germline J gene. The chain recombines TRBV2 with TRBJ2-3; 10 bases map to TRBD2. V gave up 8 bases and J gave up 6 bases; unmatched junction bases: 8. Germline CDR1 and CDR2: SNHLY and FYNNEI. This CDR3 has 14 amino acids. The CDR3 loop is CASVLAGRIDTQYF. The part of the CDR3 DNA that was read is TGTGCCAGCGTACTAGCGGGACGGATCGATACG.